This is a list of T cell receptor beta chains from one sample in a study of T cell responses to AZD1222 COVID-19 vaccine. Only in-frame clones appear in the TCRdb table, and some are missing; sequencing was by immunoSEQ multiplex PCR. This sample has some 150,000 clones, with about nine tenths found just once. The material was peripheral blood, obtained on day 0 of AZD1222 vaccination. The receptor set was obtained from an adult in good health. Each CDR3 is given with its conserved first and last residue.

TRBV18	TRBJ1-5	14	CASSRGAAGQPQHF
TRBV29-1	TRBJ1-1	15	CSVSGPRWGVTEAFF
TRBV4-1	TRBJ1-1	14	CASSQRASNTEAFF
TRBV7-2	TRBJ2-7	14	CASSSGGKSGGQYF
TRBV7-7	TRBJ2-1	17	CASSPSSPFSSYNEQFF
TRBV5-4	TRBJ2-1	15	CASSLAGGTYNEQFF
TRBV5-4	TRBJ2-2	17	CASSLDPSRGIAGELFF
TRBV6-5	TRBJ2-3	15	CASSISGRSTDTQYF
TRBV4-2	TRBJ1-5	18	CASSQGFQGSSSNQPQHF
TRBV4-2	TRBJ1-1	12	CASSQYEGEAFF
TRBV9	TRBJ2-7	14	CASSVAPGFYEQYF
TRBV18	TRBJ2-1	15	CASSPSSGSYNEQFF
TRBV7-8	TRBJ2-7	14	CASSLAGGLYEQYF
TRBV6-6	TRBJ1-2	13	CATAHLSSYGYTF
TRBV27	TRBJ2-1	14	CASRTLLSYNEQFF
TRBV9	TRBJ2-2	15	CASSIYRENTGELFF
TRBV7-9	TRBJ1-3	17	CASSSTRDRAKGNTIYF
TRBV27	TRBJ1-2	15	CASSLFSGVQDGYTF
TRBV7-8	TRBJ2-7	19	CASSLAFGRSGQGAYEQYF
TRBV28	TRBJ1-3	17	CASSSSYRQGSGNTIYF
TRBV27	TRBJ2-5	14	CASSLVSWGETQYF
TRBV19	TRBJ2-1	13	CASSIGGVNEQFF
TRBV5-5	TRBJ1-2	14	CASSLGDGRYGYTF
TRBV7-2	TRBJ2-4	10	CASPPNIQYF
TRBV14	TRBJ2-1	16	CASSQIDILDYNEQFF
TRBV5-5	TRBJ2-4	11	CASSQTGDLSF
TRBV30	TRBJ1-4	15	CAWSLTDGTNEKLFF
TRBV30	TRBJ2-3	18	CAWSLERGNFFFRDTQYF
TRBV20-1	TRBJ2-3	14	CSASVRSGTDTQYF
TRBV6-1	TRBJ2-7	18	CASSVISGRAGGGYEQYF
TRBV3-1/TRBV3-2	TRBJ2-4	16	CASTFSGNLAKNIQYF
TRBV6-2/TRBV6-3	TRBJ1-5	16	CASSPTSGDGNQPQHF
TRBV27	TRBJ1-6	14	CASSLGTDNSPLHF
TRBV9	TRBJ2-1	18	CASEGSTSGTGSYNEQFF
TRBV10-3	TRBJ2-7	15	CAISGRDSISDEQYF
TRBV27	TRBJ2-3	20	CASSLFFPTSGRRSTDTQYF
TRBV20-1	TRBJ2-3	15	CSASRLAGPTDTQYF
TRBV18	TRBJ2-2	16	CASSPPGARSTGELFF
TRBV27	TRBJ1-5	17	CASAPRGQGLSNQPQHF
TRBV5-6	TRBJ2-7	12	CASSYRVDEQYF